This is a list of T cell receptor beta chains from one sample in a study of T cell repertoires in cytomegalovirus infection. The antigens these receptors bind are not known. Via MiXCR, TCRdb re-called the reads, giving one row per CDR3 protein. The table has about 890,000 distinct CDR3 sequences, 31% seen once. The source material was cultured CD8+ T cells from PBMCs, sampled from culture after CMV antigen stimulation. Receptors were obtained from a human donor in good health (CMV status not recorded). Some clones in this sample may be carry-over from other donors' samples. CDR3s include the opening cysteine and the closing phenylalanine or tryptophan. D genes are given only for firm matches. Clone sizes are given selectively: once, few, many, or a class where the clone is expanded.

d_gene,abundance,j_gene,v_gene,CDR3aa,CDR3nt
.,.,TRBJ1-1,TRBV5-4,CASSRVPGAEAFF,TGTGCCAGCAGTCGGGTCCCAGGCGCTGAAGCTTTCTTT
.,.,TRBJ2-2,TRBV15,CATSSPGHSNTGELFF,TGTGCCACCAGCTCCCCGGGACATTCGAACACCGGGGAGCTGTTTTTT
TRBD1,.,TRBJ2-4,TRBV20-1,CSARETGEDIQYF,TGCAGTGCTAGGGAGACAGGGGAAGACATTCAGTACTTC
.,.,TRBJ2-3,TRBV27,CASSLWPSTDTQYF,TGTGCCAGCAGTTTATGGCCTAGCACAGATACGCAGTATTTT
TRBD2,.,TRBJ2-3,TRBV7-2,CVSSRSGTSGGSTDTQYF,TGTGTCAGCAGTCGATCCGGGACTAGCGGGGGTTCCACAGATACGCAGTATTTT
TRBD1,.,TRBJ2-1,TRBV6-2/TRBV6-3,CASSYPQYGTGENEQFF,TGTGCCAGCAGTTACCCGCAGTACGGGACAGGGGAAAATGAGCAGTTCTTC
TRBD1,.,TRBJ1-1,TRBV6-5,CATRFGQGGTEAFF,TGTGCCACCCGATTCGGACAGGGAGGAACTGAAGCTTTCTTT
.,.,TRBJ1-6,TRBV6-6,CASSYSTGQYYNSPLHF,TGTGCCAGCAGTTACTCCACAGGGCAATACTATAATTCACCCCTCCACTTT
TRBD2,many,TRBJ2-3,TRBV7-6,CASSTGSGVLDTQYF,TGTGCCAGCAGCACGGGGAGCGGGGTTCTAGATACGCAGTATTTT
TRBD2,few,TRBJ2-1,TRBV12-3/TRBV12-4,CASTLAGGENEQFF,TGTGCCAGCACCTTAGCGGGGGGGGAAAATGAGCAGTTCTTC
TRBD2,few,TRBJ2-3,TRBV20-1,CSARSGGISTDTQYF,TGCAGTGCTAGAAGCGGGGGGATAAGCACAGATACGCAGTATTTT
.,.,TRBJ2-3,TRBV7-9,CASSPTLLDTQYF,TGTGCCAGCAGCCCGACCCTCTTAGATACGCAGTATTTT
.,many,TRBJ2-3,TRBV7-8,CASSSLQGPVTDTQYF,TGTGCCAGCAGCTCCTTACAGGGCCCCGTGACAGATACGCAGTATTTT
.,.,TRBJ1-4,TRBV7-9,CASSLVVRPYDTNEKLFF,TGTGCCAGCAGCTTAGTGGTCAGGCCCTACGACACCAATGAAAAACTGTTTTTT
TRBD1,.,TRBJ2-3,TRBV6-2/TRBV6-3,CASRVSASRKRTGSTDTQYF,TGTGCCAGCAGAGTCAGTGCTTCCCGTAAACGGACAGGCTCCACAGATACGCAGTATTTT
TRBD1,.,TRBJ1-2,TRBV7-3,CASSLPGQESGYTF,TGTGCCAGCAGCTTACCGGGACAGGAAAGTGGCTACACCTTC
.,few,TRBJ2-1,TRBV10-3,CAISGGGPSYNEQFF,TGTGCCATCAGTGGGGGGGGGCCAAGCTACAATGAGCAGTTCTTC
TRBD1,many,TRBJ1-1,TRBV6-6,CASSPTGARNTEAFF,TGTGCCAGCAGTCCCACAGGGGCGCGGAACACTGAAGCTTTCTTT
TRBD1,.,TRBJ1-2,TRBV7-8,CASSPRTGPSIYGYTF,TGTGCCAGCAGCCCCCGGACAGGCCCCTCCATCTATGGCTACACCTTC
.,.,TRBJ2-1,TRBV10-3,CATTGTSYNEQFF,TGTGCCACCACCGGGACATCCTACAATGAGCAGTTCTTC
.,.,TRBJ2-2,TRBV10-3,CAISGDGPLGTGELFF,TGTGCCATCAGTGGGGACGGACCTCTCGGAACCGGGGAGCTGTTTTTT
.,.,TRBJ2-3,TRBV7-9,CASSLGQERTDTQYF,TGTGCCAGCAGCTTAGGACAGGAACGCACAGATACGCAGTATTTT
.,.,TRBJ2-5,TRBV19,CASATGLQETQYF,TGTGCCAGCGCGACAGGACTCCAAGAGACCCAGTACTTC
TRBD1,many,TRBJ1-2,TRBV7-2,CASSLSGTAFYGYTF,TGTGCCAGCAGCTTATCCGGGACAGCCTTCTATGGCTACACCTTC
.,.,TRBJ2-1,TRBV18,CASSLRRGGQTDEQFF,TGTGCCAGCTCACTCCGAAGGGGGGGGCAGACCGATGAGCAGTTCTTC
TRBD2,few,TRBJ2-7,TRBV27,CASSLASGPTYEQYF,TGTGCCAGCAGTTTAGCTAGCGGCCCGACCTACGAGCAGTACTTC
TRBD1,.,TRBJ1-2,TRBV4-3,CASSPKQGAYYGYTF,TGCGCCAGCAGCCCAAAACAGGGGGCCTACTATGGCTACACCTTC
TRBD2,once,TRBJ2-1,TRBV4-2,CASSHLAGGRKDEQFF,TGTGCCAGCAGCCACTTAGCGGGGGGGAGAAAAGATGAGCAGTTCTTC
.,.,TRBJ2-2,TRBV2,CASKEYGPGSGELFF,TGTGCCAGCAAGGAATACGGCCCGGGGTCCGGGGAGCTGTTTTTT
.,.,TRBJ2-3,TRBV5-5,CASSPSNTDTQYF,TGTGCCAGCAGCCCATCCAACACAGATACGCAGTATTTT
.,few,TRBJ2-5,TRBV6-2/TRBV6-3,CASSFGTPQETQYF,TGTGCCAGCAGTTTTGGGACACCCCAAGAGACCCAGTACTTC
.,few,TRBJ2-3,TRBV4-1,CASSPLGAGADTQYF,TGCGCCAGCAGCCCCCTAGGGGCCGGAGCAGATACGCAGTATTTT
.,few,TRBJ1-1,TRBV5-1,CASSFAGGHTEAFF,TGCGCCAGCAGCTTCGCCGGGGGTCACACTGAAGCTTTCTTT
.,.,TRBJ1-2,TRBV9,CASSESATTGYTF,TGTGCCAGCAGCGAATCGGCCACTACTGGCTACACCTTC
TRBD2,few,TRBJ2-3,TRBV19,CASSIGGGVPDTQYF,TGTGCCAGTAGTATAGGCGGGGGGGTACCAGATACGCAGTATTTT
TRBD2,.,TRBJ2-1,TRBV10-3,CAIRVAGAYNEQFF,TGTGCCATCAGGGTAGCGGGGGCTTACAATGAGCAGTTCTTC
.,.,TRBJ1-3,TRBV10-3,CAINPGQGGNTIYF,TGTGCCATCAACCCGGGACAAGGTGGAAACACCATATATTTT
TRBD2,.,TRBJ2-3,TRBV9,CASSVKGGGSSTDTQYF,TGTGCCAGCAGCGTAAAGGGCGGGGGGTCTAGCACAGATACGCAGTATTTT
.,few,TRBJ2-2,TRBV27,CASNLLPNTGELFF,TGTGCCAGCAACCTCCTCCCTAACACCGGGGAGCTGTTTTTT
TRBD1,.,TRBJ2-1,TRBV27,CASSLRDRASDEQFF,TGTGCCAGCAGTCTCCGGGACAGGGCTTCTGATGAGCAGTTCTTC
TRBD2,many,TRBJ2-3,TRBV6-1,CASRLAGPPYTDTQYF,TGTGCCAGCAGACTAGCGGGGCCCCCTTACACAGATACGCAGTATTTT
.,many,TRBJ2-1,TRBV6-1,CASSAGAGEQFF,TGTGCCAGCAGTGCGGGAGCCGGGGAGCAGTTCTTC
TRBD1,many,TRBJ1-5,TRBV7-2,CASSQTGTGLGSNQPQHF,TGTGCCAGCAGCCAGACCGGGACAGGGTTGGGGAGCAATCAGCCCCAGCATTTT
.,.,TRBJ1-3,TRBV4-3,CASSYGQSSGNTIYF,TGCGCCAGCTCTTATGGGCAGAGCTCTGGAAACACCATATATTTT
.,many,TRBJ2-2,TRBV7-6,CASSLAKVPGELFF,TGTGCCAGCAGCTTAGCGAAGGTACCCGGGGAGCTGTTTTTT
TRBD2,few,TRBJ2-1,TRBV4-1,CASSQYSGTSSPNNEQFF,TGCGCCAGCAGCCAATATTCCGGGACTAGCTCCCCCAACAATGAGCAGTTCTTC
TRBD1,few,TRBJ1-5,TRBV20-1,CSASDRIPLNQPQHF,TGCAGTGCTTCGGACAGGATCCCTCTCAATCAGCCCCAGCATTTT
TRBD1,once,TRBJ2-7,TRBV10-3,CAISEGTGIYEQYF,TGTGCCATCAGTGAGGGGACAGGGATCTACGAGCAGTACTTC
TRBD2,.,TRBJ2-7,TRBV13,CASSLGLTSWEQYF,TGTGCCAGCAGCTTGGGACTAACGTCCTGGGAGCAGTACTTC
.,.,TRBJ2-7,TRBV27,CASSTGFYEQYF,TGTGCCAGCAGTACGGGTTTCTACGAGCAGTACTTC
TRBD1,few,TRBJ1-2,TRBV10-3,CATTGEPYGYTF,TGTGCCACCACAGGGGAACCATATGGCTACACCTTC
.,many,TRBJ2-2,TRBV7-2,CASSLGGGNTGELFF,TGTGCCAGCAGCTTGGGGGGCGGGAACACCGGGGAGCTGTTTTTT
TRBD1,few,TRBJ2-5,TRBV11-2,CASSLEWTGIGETQYF,TGTGCCAGCAGCTTAGAATGGACAGGGATCGGAGAGACCCAGTACTTC
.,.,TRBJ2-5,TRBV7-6,CASSPRLWRETQYF,TGTGCCAGCAGCCCGCGACTGTGGCGTGAGACCCAGTACTTC